These 14 T cell receptor beta chains were sequenced from one sample in a study of blood T cell repertoires in COVID-19. Sequencing used immunoSEQ multiplex PCR; TCRdb keeps in-frame clones, though not all of them. This table holds fewer than 200,000 clones, about 87% found once. Material for sequencing was peripheral blood. These receptors all stem from a woman aged 60-75 years who had recovered from COVID-19.

V usage is TRBV6-5 and J usage is TRBJ2-7; D possibly corresponds to TRBD2 (7 bases). There are 15 residues in the CDR3. Germline-derived CDR1 and CDR2 are MNHEY and SVGAGI. V lost 6 bases, J lost 0 bases, and 15 bases lay in between. CDR3 residues: CASRGRGMSSYEQYF. The CDR3 bases are TGTGCCAGCAGAGGGAGGGGGATGAGCTCCTACGAGCAGTACTTC.

The chain uses TRBV6-2 or TRBV6-3 and TRBJ2-5; TRBD1 is a possible D gene (6 bases). The CDR3 is 15 residues long. The germline CDR1 and CDR2 sequences are MNHEY and SVGEGT. Trimming left V 6 bases short and J 2 bases short, with 16 bases between. The DNA of the CDR3 is TGTGCCAGCAGCCCACCAGGGGCGGGTCAAGAGACCCAGTACTTC. Its translation: CASSPPGAGQETQYF.

This chain joins TRBV7-6 and TRBJ2-3, with 7 nucleotides matching TRBD1. V shed 1 base and J 6 bases; nucleotides not matched to a gene: 7. Germline-derived CDR1 and CDR2 are SGHVS and FNYEAQ. CDR3 length: 15 amino acids. CDR3 amino acids: CASSLGGQPIDTQYF. DNA for the CDR3: TGTGCCAGCAGCTTAGGGGGACAGCCCATTGATACGCAGTATTTT. The variable domain in full, with the rest retrieved from reference TRBV7-6 and TRBJ2-3, is GAGVSQSPRYKVTKRGQDVALRCDPISGHVSLYWYRQALGQGPEFLTYFNYEAQQDKSGLPNDRFSAERPEGSISTLTIQRTEQRDSAMYRCASSLGGQPIDTQYFGPGTRLTVL.

The gene calls are TRBV19 and TRBJ1-1; possible D gene TRBD1, 5 bases. Germline CDR1 LNHDA, CDR2 SQIVND (reference sequence). The CDR3 runs 14 residues. V shed 7 bases and J shed 5 bases, with 17 bases lying between them. The CDR3 bases are TGTGCCAGTACCCGCCTCCAGGGAGGAACTGAAGCTTTCTTT. Protein product: CASTRLQGGTEAFF.

Here the CDR3 reads CASSFSPTGALGVIYF. The CDR3, as DNA: TGTGCCAGCAGTTTCTCCCCGACGGGTGCGCTAGGAGTCATATATTTT. The rearrangement joins TRBV28 to TRBJ1-3; D remains ambiguous. The CDR3 runs to 16 residues. Per the germline V gene, CDR1 is MDHEN and CDR2 is SYDVKM. The V end lost 3 bases, the J end lost 12 bases, and 24 bases lay between the germline ends.

A few counts support this clone. This chain joins TRBV28 and TRBJ2-1; 9 bases align to TRBD1. CDR1 MDHEN and CDR2 SYDVKM come from the germline V gene. Trimming took 7 bases from V and 6 from J; bases not matched to a gene: 7. The CDR3 extends over 14 amino acids. The CDR3, as DNA: TGTGCCAGCATTGACAGGGGGGGAGGCAATGAGCAGTTCTTC. Amino acid sequence: CASIDRGGGNEQFF.

The rearrangement uses TRBV18 and TRBJ2-1; 11 nucleotides line up with TRBD2. The V and J ends lost 0 bases and 4 bases, in that order; junction bases with no gene match: 2. Germline CDR1 reads KGHSH; CDR2 reads LQKENI. The CDR3 covers 16 residues. In nucleotides, the CDR3 is TGTGCCAGCTCACCACCCAGACTAGCGGGGTACAATGAGCAGTTCTTC. As protein: CASSPPRLAGYNEQFF.

The rearrangement uses TRBV18 and TRBJ2-1; 9 nucleotides align to TRBD1. Trimming cost V 0 bases and J 7 bases; bases outside gene matches: 10. The CDR3 extends over 17 amino acids. Germline values: CDR1 KGHSH, CDR2 LQKENI. The CDR3 DNA reads as TGTGCCAGCTCACCACCTTTGGGACAGGGAGTTCCGAATGAGCAGTTCTTC. Protein: CASSPPLGQGVPNEQFF.

J is TRBJ2-5 and V is TRBV24-1; a possible D gene is TRBD1 (5 bases). This CDR3 spans 14 amino acids. Trimming took 2 bases from V and 4 from J, leaving 10 bases between them. From germline, CDR1 is KGHDR and CDR2 SFDVKD. The CDR3 DNA reads TGTGCCACCAGTGATTCAGGGTGGGGAGAGACCCAGTACTTC. Translating gives CATSDSGWGETQYF.

Here the CDR3 reads CAIGGTGESPLHF. CDR3 DNA sequence: TGTGCCATTGGAGGGACAGGGGAATCACCCCTCCACTTT. J is TRBJ1-6 and V is TRBV10-3, with TRBD1 matching over 10 bases. Trimming removed 9 bases from V and 10 bases from J; junction bases left unmatched: 6. This CDR3 has 13 amino acids. In germline, CDR1 is ENHRY, CDR2 SYGVKD.

The chain carries TRBV7-2 and TRBJ2-7, with D possibly TRBD2 on 6 matching bases. The V gene's germline CDR1 is SGHTA and CDR2 FQGNSA. The ends were cut back, 9 bases at V and 0 bases at J, with 15 bases in the middle. CDR3 length equals 14 residues. CDR3 DNA: TGTGCCAGTTACGGGGGAGCGGGCTCCTACGAGCAGTACTTC. Translating gives CASYGGAGSYEQYF. Looking up the rest from reference TRBV7-2 and TRBJ2-7 gives the full variable domain: GAGVSQSPSNKVTEKGKDVELRCDPISGHTALYWYRQSLGQGLEFLIYFQGNSAPDKSGLPSDRFSAERTGGSVSTLTIQRTQQEDSAVYLCASYGGAGSYEQYFGPGTRLTVT.

This clone was seen just once. The rearrangement joins TRBV7-2 to TRBJ2-1; D unresolved. The germline V gene has CDR1 SGHTA and CDR2 FQGNSA. There are 15 residues in the CDR3. Trimming left V 1 base short and J 0 bases short, with 7 bases between. The CDR3 nucleotides are TGTGCCAGCAGCTTAGTCTTCGGCTCCTACAATGAGCAGTTCTTC. Its protein product is CASSLVFGSYNEQFF.

This clone came up a few times. V is TRBV27 and J is TRBJ2-4, with a tentative D call TRBD2 (5 bases). V dropped 1 base and J dropped 6 bases, with 10 bases sitting between them. Germline V gene lookup returns CDR1 MNHEY and CDR2 SMNVEV (reference sequence). The CDR3 consists of 14 residues. As DNA, the CDR3 is TGTGCCAGCAGTTTATTGGAGAGGGCAAACATTCAGTACTTC. Translation: CASSLLERANIQYF.

This sequence joins TRBV5-6 and TRBJ1-2; 7 nucleotides agree with TRBD1. This CDR3 has 15 amino acids. Germline V gene sequence: CDR1 SGHDT, CDR2 YYEEEE. With 4 bases clipped from V and 7 bases from J, the junction kept 13 bases outside the gene matches. CDR3 coding DNA: TGTGCCAGCAGCGGACGGGACAGACTAACGGCTGGCTACACCTTC. This encodes CASSGRDRLTAGYTF.